This T cell receptor beta chain was profiled in a study of OX40 agonist ivuxolimab in advanced cancers. On this clone: In the same sample, other DNA sequences code for this CDR3.

Some clones are missing from TCRdb's copy, which holds only in-frame ones; the method was immunoSEQ multiplex PCR. The sample lists 35,000 to 40,000 clones, about 92% occurring once. V was trimmed by 0 bases and J by 4 bases, leaving 10 bases between them. The CDR3 contains 14 residues. Germline V gives CDR1 SGDLS, CDR2 YYNGEE. The receptor was isolated from an adult with an advanced solid tumor such as melanoma, head and neck, liver or kidney cancer. This sample comprised CD4+ or CD8+ T cells sorted from blood, obtained in a trial of the OX40 agonist ivuxolimab. This rearrangement joins TRBV9 to TRBJ2-5; perhaps TRBD1 as D (6 bases). This CDR3 is CASSVGQGRETQYF. The CDR3 nucleotides are TGTGCCAGCAGCGTAGGGCAGGGGAGAGAGACCCAGTACTTC.